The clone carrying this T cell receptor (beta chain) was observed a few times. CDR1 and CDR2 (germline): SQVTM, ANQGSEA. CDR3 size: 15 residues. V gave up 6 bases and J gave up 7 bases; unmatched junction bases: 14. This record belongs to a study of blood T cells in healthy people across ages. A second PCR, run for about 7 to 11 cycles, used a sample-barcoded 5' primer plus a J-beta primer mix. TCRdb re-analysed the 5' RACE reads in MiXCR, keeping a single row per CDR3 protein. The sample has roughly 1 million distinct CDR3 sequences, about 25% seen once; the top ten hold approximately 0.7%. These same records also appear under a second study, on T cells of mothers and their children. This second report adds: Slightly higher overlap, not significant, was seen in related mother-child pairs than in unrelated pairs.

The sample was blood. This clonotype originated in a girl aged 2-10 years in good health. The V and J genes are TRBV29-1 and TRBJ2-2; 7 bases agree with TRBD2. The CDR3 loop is CSVPRPGGEGGELFF. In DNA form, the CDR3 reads TGCAGCGTACCAAGGCCCGGCGGGGAGGGCGGGGAGCTGTTTTTT.